The clone carrying this TCR beta chain appeared a few times. Antigen specificity is unknown. The same CDR3 arises from other DNA sequences in this sample as well. With 2 bases removed from V and 5 bases from J, the gap between germline ends came to 9 bases. Germline CDR1 and CDR2: MNHNY and SVGAGI (reference sequence). CDR3 length equals 13 residues. The data originate from a study of beta chain features in type 1 diabetes. Study-wide points: Among patients with Type 1 diabetes, TCRB CDR3s were moderately but significantly shorter in every one of the four CD4+ subsets. Type 1 diabetes patients showed fewer insertions and more deletions at VDJ junctions. It was not settled here whether HLA type affects TCRB rearrangement.

Every bit of the isolated RNA underwent reverse transcription, so sequencing read expressed TCRB transcripts. The assay was immunoSEQ multiplex PCR, and TCRdb's table has in-frame clones only and misses some. Here the sample spans under 500,000 clones, about 29% being singletons. The chain employs TRBV6-6 and TRBJ2-5; maybe TRBD2 (5 bases). The sequenced material came from naive CD4+ T cells from blood. The sequence was collected from a man between 18 and 35 years old in good health. CDR3 sequence (DNA): TGTGCCAGCAGTTACCGGGGTGGGGAGACCCAGTACTTC. Its translation is CASSYRGGETQYF.